The clone carrying this TCR beta chain was recorded at least ten times. As yet, its antigen is unknown. This entry comes from a study of T-cell reconstitution after alpha-beta-depleted transplantation in children. Study-wide findings and caveats: Several hundred rapidly expanded clones from non-depleted graft cells reportedly supplied alpha-beta T cells about two months post-transplant. Newly generated T cells supplied most T-cell counts and diversity one year post-transplant.

TCRbeta library construction was performed incorporating unique molecular identifiers. TCRdb called the PCR reads again in MiXCR, with one record for every CDR3 protein. The sample has around 200,000 distinct CDR3 sequences; approximately 8.4% are singletons. Germline-derived CDR1 and CDR2 are DFQATT and SNEGSKA (reference sequence). Trimming left V 1 base short and J 0 bases short, with 9 bases between. The CDR3 sequence is 14 residues long. The TCR comes from a male patient aged 2 to 9 who had a stem cell transplant for acute myeloid leukemia, so the T cells may come from the graft donor. The chain combines TRBV20-1 with TRBJ2-5, with unresolved D. Specimen: PBMCs, mostly from graft donor cells, collected 360 days after TCRalphabeta/CD19-depleted stem cell transplant. The DNA for the CDR3 is TGCAGTGCTAGAGTGGCCGCGTACCAAGAGACCCAGTACTTC. Amino acid sequence: CSARVAAYQETQYF.